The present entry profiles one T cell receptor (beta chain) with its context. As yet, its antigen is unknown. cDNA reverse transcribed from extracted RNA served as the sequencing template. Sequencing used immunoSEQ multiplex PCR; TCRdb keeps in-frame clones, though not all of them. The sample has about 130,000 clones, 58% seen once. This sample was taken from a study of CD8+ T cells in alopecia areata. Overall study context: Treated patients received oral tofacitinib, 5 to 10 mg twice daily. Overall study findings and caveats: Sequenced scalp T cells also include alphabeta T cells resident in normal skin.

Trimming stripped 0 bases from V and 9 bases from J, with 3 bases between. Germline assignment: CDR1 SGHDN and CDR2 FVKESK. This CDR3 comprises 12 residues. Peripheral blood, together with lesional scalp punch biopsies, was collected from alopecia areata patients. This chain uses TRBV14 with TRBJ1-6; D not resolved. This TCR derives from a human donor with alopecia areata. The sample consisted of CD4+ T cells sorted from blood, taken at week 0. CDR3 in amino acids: CASSQEISPLHF. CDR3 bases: TGTGCCAGCAGCCAAGAAATTTCACCCCTCCACTTT.